This T cell receptor gamma chain was observed in a study of Vδ1+ human thymocytes. Study-wide results and limits: Unexpected Vdelta2 sequences could cause misinterpretation of bulk repertoire data. Thymic TRG and TRD repertoires appeared highly polyclonal, with Gaussian CDR3 length distributions. Roughly 22% of thymic delta-chain sequences were Vdelta2, with few Vdelta3, unlike blood Vdelta1+ controls. TRG sequences recurred across donors, whereas TRD sequences stayed essentially private.

Trimming cost V 2 bases and J 6 bases; bases outside gene matches: 6. Germline values: CDR1 EGSNGY, CDR2 YDSYNSKV. The CDR3 length is 14 residues. Thymocytes were sorted as CD3+ TCRVdelta1+ TCRVdelta2- after alphabeta T cell depletion. Remarks on this clone: Its specificity is unknown.

Sequences come from RNA converted to cDNA by reverse transcription. Pooled V-gene forward primers with one constant-region reverse primer generated the CDR3 amplicons by multiplex PCR. TCRdb reanalysed the multiplex PCR reads via CATT. Here the sample spans about 36,000 gamma-chain clones, 20% to 25% being singletons. This chain links TRGV2 with TRGJP2. Material for sequencing was Vdelta1+ gamma-delta thymocytes from the thymus. Subset here: FACS-sorted CD3+ TCRalphabeta- TCRVdelta1+ TCRVdelta2- thymocytes. The sequence derives from a girl in the first two years of life who had congenital heart surgery. In nucleotides, the CDR3 is TGTGCCACCTGGGACGACAGGGGTGATTGGATCAAGACGTTT. This encodes CATWDDRGDWIKTF.